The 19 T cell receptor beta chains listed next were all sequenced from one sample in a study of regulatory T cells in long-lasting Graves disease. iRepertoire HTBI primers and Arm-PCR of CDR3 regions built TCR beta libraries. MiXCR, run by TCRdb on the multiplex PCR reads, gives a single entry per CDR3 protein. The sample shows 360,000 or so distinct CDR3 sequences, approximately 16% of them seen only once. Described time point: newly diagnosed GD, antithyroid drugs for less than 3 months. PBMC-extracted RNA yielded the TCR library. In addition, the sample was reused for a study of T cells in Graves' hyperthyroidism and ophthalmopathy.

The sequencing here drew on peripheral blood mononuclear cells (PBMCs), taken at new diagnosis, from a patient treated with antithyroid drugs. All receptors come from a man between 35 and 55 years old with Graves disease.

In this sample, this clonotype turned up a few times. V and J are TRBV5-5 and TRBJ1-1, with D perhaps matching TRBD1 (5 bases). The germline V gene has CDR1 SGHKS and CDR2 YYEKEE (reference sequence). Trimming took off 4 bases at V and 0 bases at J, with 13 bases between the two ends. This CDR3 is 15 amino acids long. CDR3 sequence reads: CASSPLGGMNTEAFF. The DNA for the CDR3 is TGTGCCAGCAGCCCCCTGGGGGGGATGAACACTGAAGCTTTCTTT.

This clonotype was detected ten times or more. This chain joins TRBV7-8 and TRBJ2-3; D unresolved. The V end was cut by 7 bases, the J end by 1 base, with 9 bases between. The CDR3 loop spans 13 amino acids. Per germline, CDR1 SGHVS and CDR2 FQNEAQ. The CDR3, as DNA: TGTGCCAGCACTATAACAGGCACAGATACGCAGTATTTT. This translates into CASTITGTDTQYF.

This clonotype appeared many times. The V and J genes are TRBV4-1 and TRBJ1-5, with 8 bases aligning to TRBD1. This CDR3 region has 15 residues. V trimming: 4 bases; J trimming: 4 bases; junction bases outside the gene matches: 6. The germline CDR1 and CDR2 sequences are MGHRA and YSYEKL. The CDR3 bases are TGCGCCAGCAGCCGCGGGGACAGGTTAAATCAGCCCCAGCATTTT. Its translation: CASSRGDRLNQPQHF.

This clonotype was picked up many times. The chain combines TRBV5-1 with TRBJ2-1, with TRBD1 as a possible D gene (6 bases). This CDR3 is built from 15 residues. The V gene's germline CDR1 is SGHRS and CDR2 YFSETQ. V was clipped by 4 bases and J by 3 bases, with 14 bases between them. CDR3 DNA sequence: TGCGCCAGCAGCCCATACAGGGCGCTCTACAATGAGCAGTTCTTC. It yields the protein CASSPYRALYNEQFF.

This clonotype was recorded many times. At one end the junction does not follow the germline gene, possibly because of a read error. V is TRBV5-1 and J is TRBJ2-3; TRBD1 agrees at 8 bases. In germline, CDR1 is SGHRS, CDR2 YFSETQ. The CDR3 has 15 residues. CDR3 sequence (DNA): TGTGCCAGCAGCTTAGACAGGGGCCGCACAGATACGCAGTATTTT. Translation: CASSLDRGRTDTQYF.

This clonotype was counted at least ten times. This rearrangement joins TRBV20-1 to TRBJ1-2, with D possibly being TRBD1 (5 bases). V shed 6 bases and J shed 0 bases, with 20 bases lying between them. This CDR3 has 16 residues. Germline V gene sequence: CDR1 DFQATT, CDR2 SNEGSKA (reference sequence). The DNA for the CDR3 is TGCAGTGCATCCCCCCAGAAGGGGCCTGCTAACTATGGCTACACCTTC. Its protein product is CSASPQKGPANYGYTF.

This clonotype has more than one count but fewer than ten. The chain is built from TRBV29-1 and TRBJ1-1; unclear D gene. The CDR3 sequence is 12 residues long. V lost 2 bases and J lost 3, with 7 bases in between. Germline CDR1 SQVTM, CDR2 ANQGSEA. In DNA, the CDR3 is TGCAGCGTTGAACGCCGGGACACTGAAGCTTTCTTT. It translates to CSVERRDTEAFF.

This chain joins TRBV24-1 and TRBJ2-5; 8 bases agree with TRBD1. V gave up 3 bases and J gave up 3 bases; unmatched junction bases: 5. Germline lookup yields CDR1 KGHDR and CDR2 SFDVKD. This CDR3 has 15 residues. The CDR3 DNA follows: TGTGCCACCAGTGATCCTGGACAGGGTAAAGAGACCCAGTACTTC. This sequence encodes CATSDPGQGKETQYF.

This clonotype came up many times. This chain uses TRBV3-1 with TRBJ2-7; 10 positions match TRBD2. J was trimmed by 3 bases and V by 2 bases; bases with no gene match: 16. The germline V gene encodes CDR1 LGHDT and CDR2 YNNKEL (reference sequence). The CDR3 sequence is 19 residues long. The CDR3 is CASSQPRRRGLADYYEQYF. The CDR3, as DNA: TGTGCCAGCAGCCAACCTAGAAGAAGAGGACTAGCGGACTACTACGAGCAGTACTTC.

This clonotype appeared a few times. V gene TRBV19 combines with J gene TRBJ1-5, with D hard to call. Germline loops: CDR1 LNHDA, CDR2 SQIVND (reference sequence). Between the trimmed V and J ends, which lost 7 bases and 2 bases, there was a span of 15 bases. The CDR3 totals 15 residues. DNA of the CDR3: TGTGCCAGTATCGGGGTAAACGTTCGCAATCAGCCCCAGCATTTT. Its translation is CASIGVNVRNQPQHF.

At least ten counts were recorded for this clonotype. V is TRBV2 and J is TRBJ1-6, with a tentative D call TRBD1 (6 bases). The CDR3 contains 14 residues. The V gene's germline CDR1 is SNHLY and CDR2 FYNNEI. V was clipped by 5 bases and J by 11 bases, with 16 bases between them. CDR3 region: CASSRGRGTAPLHF. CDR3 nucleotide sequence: TGTGCCAGCAGTAGGGGCAGGGGTACGGCACCCCTCCACTTT.

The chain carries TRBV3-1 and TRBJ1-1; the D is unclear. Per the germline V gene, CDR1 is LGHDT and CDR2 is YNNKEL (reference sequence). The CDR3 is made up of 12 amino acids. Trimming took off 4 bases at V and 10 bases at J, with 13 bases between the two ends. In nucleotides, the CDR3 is TGTGCCAGCAGCCTTCCGGAAGCGGCAGCTTTCTTT. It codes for CASSLPEAAAFF.

The CDR3 region has the DNA TGCAGAGCGCGGGACAGGGTCTACGAGCAGTACTTC. As protein: CRARDRVYEQYF. The chain has TRBV20-1 and TRBJ2-7; the match to TRBD1 covers 9 bases. Germline loops: CDR1 DFQATT, CDR2 SNEGSKA (reference sequence). CDR3 length: 12 amino acids.

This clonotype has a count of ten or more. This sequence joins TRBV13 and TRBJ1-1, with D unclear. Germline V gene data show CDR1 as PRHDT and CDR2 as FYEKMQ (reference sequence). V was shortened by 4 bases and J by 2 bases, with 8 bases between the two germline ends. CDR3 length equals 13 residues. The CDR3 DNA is TGTGCCAGCAGCTGGTTAAGCAACACTGAAGCTTTCTTT. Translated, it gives CASSWLSNTEAFF.

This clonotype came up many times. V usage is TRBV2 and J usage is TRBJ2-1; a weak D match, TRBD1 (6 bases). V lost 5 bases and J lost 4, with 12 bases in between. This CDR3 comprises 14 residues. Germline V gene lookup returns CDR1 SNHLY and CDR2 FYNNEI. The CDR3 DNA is TGTGCCAGCAGTAACAGGGCAATGTACAATGAGCAGTTCTTC. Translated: CASSNRAMYNEQFF.

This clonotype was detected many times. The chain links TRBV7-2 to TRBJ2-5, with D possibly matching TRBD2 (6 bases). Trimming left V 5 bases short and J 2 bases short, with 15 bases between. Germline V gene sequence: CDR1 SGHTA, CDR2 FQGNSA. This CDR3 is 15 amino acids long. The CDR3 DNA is TGTGCCAGCAGCATCTGGGCTAGCGTACAAGAGACCCAGTACTTC. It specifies CASSIWASVQETQYF.

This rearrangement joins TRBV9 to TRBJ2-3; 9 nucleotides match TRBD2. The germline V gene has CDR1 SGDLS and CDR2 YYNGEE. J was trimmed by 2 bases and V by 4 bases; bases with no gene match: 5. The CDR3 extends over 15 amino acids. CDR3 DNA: TGTGCCAGCAGCCCAGCGGGGGGCCTCACAGATACGCAGTATTTT. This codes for CASSPAGGLTDTQYF.

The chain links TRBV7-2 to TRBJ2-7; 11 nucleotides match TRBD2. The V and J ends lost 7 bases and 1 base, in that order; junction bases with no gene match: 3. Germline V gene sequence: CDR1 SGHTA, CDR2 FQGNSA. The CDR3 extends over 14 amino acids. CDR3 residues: CASTTSGGSYEQYF. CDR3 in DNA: TGTGCCAGCACCACTAGCGGGGGTTCCTACGAGCAGTACTTC. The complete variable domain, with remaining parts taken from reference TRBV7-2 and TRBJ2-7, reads GAGVSQSPSNKVTEKGKDVELRCDPISGHTALYWYRQSLGQGLEFLIYFQGNSAPDKSGLPSDRFSAERTGGSVSTLTIQRTQQEDSAVYLCASTTSGGSYEQYFGPGTRLTVT.

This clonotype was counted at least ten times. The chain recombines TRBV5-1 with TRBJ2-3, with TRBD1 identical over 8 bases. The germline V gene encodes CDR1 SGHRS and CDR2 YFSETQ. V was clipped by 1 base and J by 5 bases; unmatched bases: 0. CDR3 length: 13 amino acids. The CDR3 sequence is CASSLTGGDTQYF. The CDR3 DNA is TGCGCCAGCAGCTTGACAGGGGGAGATACGCAGTATTTT. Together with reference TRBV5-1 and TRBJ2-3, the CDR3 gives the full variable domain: KAGVTQTPRYLIKTRGQQVTLSCSPISGHRSVSWYQQTPGQGLQFLFEYFSETQRNKGNFPGRFSGRQFSNSRSEMNVSTLELGDSALYLCASSLTGGDTQYFGPGTRLTVL.